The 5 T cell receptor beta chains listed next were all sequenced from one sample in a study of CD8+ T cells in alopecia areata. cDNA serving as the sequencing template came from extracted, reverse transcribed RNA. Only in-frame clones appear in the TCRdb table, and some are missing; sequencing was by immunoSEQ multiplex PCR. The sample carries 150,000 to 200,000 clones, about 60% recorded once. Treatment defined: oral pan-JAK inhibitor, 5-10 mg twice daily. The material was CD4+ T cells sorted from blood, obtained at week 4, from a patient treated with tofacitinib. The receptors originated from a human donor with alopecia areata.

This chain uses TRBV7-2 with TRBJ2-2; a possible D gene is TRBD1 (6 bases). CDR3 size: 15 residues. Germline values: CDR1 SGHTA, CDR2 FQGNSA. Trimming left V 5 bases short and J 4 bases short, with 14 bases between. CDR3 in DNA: TGTGCCAGCAGCGATACGGGACACTCCACCGGGGAGCTGTTTTTT. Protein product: CASSDTGHSTGELFF.

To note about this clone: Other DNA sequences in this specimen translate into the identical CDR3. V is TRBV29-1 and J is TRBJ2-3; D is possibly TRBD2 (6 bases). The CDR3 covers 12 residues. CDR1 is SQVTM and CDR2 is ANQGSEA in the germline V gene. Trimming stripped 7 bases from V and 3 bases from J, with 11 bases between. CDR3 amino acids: CSDDGGTDTQYF. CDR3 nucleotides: TGCAGCGACGACGGGGGTACAGATACGCAGTATTTT.

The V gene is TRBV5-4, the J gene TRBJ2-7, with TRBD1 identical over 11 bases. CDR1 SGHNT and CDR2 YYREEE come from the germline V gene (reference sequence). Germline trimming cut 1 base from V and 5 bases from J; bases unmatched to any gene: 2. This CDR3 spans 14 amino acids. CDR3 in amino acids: CASSLRTGGNEQYF. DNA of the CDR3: TGTGCCAGCAGCTTGAGGACAGGGGGCAACGAGCAGTACTTC.

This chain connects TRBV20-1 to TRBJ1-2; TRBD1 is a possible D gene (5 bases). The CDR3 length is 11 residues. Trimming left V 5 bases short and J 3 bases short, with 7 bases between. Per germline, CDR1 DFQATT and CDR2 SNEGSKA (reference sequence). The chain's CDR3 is CSALGHYGYTF. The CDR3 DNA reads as TGCAGTGCTCTGGGGCACTATGGCTACACCTTC.

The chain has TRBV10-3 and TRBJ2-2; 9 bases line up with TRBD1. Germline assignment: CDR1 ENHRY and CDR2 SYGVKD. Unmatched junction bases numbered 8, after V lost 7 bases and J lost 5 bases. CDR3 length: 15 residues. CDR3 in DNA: TGTGCCATCACCTCGGGACAGGGTAGGACCGGGGAGCTGTTTTTT. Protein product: CAITSGQGRTGELFF.